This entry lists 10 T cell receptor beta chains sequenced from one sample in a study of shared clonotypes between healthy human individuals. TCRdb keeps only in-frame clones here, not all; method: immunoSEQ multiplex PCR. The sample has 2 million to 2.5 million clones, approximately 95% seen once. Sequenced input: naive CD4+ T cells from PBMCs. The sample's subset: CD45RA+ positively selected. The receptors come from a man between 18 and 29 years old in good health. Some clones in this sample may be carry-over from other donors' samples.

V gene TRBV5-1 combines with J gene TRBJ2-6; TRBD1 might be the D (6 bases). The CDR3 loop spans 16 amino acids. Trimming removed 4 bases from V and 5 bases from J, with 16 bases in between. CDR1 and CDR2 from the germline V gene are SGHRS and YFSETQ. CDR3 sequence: CASSVEQGTRANVLTF. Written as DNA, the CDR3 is TGCGCCAGCAGCGTTGAACAGGGTACGAGGGCCAACGTCCTGACTTTC.

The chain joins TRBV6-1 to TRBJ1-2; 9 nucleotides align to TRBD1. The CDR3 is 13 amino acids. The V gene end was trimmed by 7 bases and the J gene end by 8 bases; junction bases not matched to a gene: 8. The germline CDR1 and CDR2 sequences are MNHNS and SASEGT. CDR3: CASTTGTGYGYTF. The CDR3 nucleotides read TGTGCCAGCACCACCGGGACAGGGTACGGCTACACCTTC.

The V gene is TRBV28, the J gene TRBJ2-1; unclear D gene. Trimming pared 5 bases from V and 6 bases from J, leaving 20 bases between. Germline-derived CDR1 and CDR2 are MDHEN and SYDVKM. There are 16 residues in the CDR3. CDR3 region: CASSPSGSRRANEQFF. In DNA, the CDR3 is TGTGCCAGCAGTCCCTCGGGCTCCCGAAGGGCCAATGAGCAGTTCTTC.

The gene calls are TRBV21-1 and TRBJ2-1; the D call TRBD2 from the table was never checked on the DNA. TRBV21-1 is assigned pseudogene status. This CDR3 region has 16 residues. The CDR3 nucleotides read TGTGCCAGCAGCAAAGCGTCGAGACTACCTAGGGATGAGCAGTTCTTC. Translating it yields CASSKASRLPRDEQFF.

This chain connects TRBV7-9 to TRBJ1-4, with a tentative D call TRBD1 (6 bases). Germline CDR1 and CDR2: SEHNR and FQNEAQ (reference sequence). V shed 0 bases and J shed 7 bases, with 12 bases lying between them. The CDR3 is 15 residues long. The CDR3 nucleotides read TGTGCCAGCAGCTTAGCGTCAGGGGTTAGTGAAAAACTGTTTTTT. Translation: CASSLASGVSEKLFF.

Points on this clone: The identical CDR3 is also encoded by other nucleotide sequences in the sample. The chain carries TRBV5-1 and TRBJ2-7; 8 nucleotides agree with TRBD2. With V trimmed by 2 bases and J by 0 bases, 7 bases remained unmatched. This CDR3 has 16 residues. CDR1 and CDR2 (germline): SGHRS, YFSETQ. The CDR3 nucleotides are TGCGCCAGCAGCTTAAGAAGCGGGGGAAGCTCCTACGAGCAGTACTTC. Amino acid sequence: CASSLRSGGSSYEQYF.

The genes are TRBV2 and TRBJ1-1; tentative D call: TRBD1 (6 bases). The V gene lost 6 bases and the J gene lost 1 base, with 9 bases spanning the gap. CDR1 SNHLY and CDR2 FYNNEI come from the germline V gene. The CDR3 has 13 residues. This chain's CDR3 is CASRMDRNTEAFF. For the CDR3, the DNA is TGTGCCAGCAGGATGGACAGGAACACTGAAGCTTTCTTT.

CDR3 nucleotides: TGTGCCACTGCAACCGGGACAGGGGATGAAAAACTGTTTTTT. This sequence encodes CATATGTGDEKLFF. The chain couples TRBV15 to TRBJ1-4; the match to TRBD1 covers 10 bases. The germline V gene encodes CDR1 LNHNV and CDR2 YYDKDF (reference sequence). V lost 9 bases to trimming and J lost 6 bases; unmatched junction nucleotides: 7. CDR3 length equals 14 residues.

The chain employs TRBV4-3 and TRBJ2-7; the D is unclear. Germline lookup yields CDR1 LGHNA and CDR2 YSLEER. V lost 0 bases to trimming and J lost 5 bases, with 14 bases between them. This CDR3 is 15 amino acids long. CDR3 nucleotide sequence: TGCGCCAGCAGCCAAGATCTACTTACCCGGAACGAGCAGTACTTC. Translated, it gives CASSQDLLTRNEQYF.

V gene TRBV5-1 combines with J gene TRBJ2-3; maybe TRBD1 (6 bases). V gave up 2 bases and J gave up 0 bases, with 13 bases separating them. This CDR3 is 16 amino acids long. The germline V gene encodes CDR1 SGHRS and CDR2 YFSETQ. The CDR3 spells CASSFGGIASTDTQYF. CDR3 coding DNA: TGCGCCAGCAGCTTTGGGGGCATAGCTAGCACAGATACGCAGTATTTT.